This T cell receptor (beta chain) came from a study of Graves' ophthalmopathy and Graves' hyperthyroidism. Study findings and constraints: Sensitivity of about 67% and specificity of less than 75% were achieved by the model that predicted ophthalmopathy progression. In blood, most expanded thyroid clonotypes above 0.001 frequency were also detected.

Of note for this clonotype: The antigen is not known.

The V end was cut by 3 bases, the J end by 6 bases, with 5 bases between. The CDR3 runs to 12 residues. From germline, CDR1 is LNHDA and CDR2 SQIVND (reference sequence). RNA transcripts were the source from which TCR beta CDR3 regions were amplified. A first-round RT-PCR used HTBI primers, followed by a second-round multiplex PCR. Each CDR3 protein gets one entry after TCRdb re-called the multiplex PCR reads with MiXCR. Among about 230,000 distinct CDR3 sequences listed, around 50% were seen once. Sampling about 9.7 ml of fresh peripheral blood provided the PBMCs. The sample was peripheral blood. This receptor was taken from an adult man with Graves' ophthalmopathy. The gene calls are TRBV19 and TRBJ1-4; the D is unclear. The CDR3 sequence: CASSITDEKLFF. The DNA of the CDR3 is TGTGCCAGTAGTATTACAGATGAAAAACTGTTTTTT.